Below, 25 T cell receptor beta chains from the same sample are listed, as sequenced in a study of T-cell memory formation after mild COVID-19. In TCRdb, the 5' RACE reads were re-called with MiXCR into one record per CDR3 protein. The sample consists of approximately 300,000 distinct CDR3 sequences, 15% to 20% of them appearing once. The sample was PBMCs or a T cell subset sorted from them (not recorded which). These receptors were collected from a man aged 18 to 30 who had mild COVID-19 (a few samples of this study predate the infection). Cell type and time point are not known.

The chain combines TRBV18 with TRBJ1-1; D might be TRBD1 (5 bases). Trimming pared 3 bases from V and 5 bases from J, leaving 13 bases between. The germline CDR1 and CDR2 sequences are KGHSH and LQKENI. The CDR3 consists of 14 residues. The CDR3 sequence is CASSPNTGSTEAFF. The CDR3 bases are TGTGCCAGCTCACCCAATACAGGATCGACTGAAGCTTTCTTT.

This rearrangement joins TRBV15 to TRBJ2-5; no reliable D call. Trimming stripped 0 bases from V and 1 base from J, with 9 bases between. Germline V gene data show CDR1 as LNHNV and CDR2 as YYDKDF (reference sequence). This CDR3 contains 15 residues. The CDR3 coding sequence is TGTGCCACCAGCAGAGATCCCCGACCCCAAGAGACCCAGTACTTC. Protein sequence: CATSRDPRPQETQYF.

The chain recombines TRBV5-1 with TRBJ2-5; D unclear. V lost 2 bases and J 5 bases, leaving 10 bases between the germline ends. This CDR3 is 13 amino acids long. Germline loops: CDR1 SGHRS, CDR2 YFSETQ. The CDR3 DNA follows: TGCGCCAGCAGCTTACCCCTTGCGGAGACCCAGTACTTC. This encodes CASSLPLAETQYF.

The rearrangement uses TRBV6-4 and TRBJ2-5; TRBD1 agrees at 7 bases. CDR1 is MRHNA, CDR2 SNTAGT, per germline. The CDR3 extends over 13 amino acids. V lost 3 bases, J lost 7 bases, and 5 bases stayed unmatched. The DNA for the CDR3 is TGTGCCAGCAGTGAACAGGGGCAGGGGACCCAGTACTTC. Residues: CASSEQGQGTQYF.

In this sample, this clonotype turned up a few times. The chain couples TRBV28 to TRBJ1-6; no reliable D call. The germline CDR1 and CDR2 sequences are MDHEN and SYDVKM. The CDR3 extends over 11 amino acids. Trimming removed 5 bases from V and 15 bases from J, with 11 bases in between. The CDR3 loop reads CASSTPRYLHF. CDR3 DNA: TGTGCCAGCAGTACTCCGCGGTACCTCCACTTT.

This clonotype was seen just once. The chain recombines TRBV20-1 with TRBJ2-4; possible D gene TRBD2, 6 bases. The CDR3 loop spans 13 amino acids. Germline assignment: CDR1 DFQATT and CDR2 SNEGSKA (reference sequence). Between the trimmed V and J ends, which lost 2 bases and 7 bases, there was a span of 12 bases. CDR3 protein: CSARWGDRNIQYF. CDR3 bases: TGCAGTGCTAGATGGGGGGATAGGAACATTCAGTACTTC.

This clonotype was picked up a small number of times. The chain is built from TRBV6-4 and TRBJ2-3, with a tentative D call TRBD2 (6 bases). V was clipped by 3 bases and J by 9 bases, with 13 bases between them. The length of the CDR3 is 13 residues. Germline-derived CDR1 and CDR2 are MRHNA and SNTAGT. Here the CDR3 reads CASSDRDFGTQYF. CDR3 bases: TGTGCCAGCAGTGATCGGGACTTCGGAACGCAGTATTTT.

The chain employs TRBV5-1 and TRBJ1-1; D ambiguous. Germline V gene data show CDR1 as SGHRS and CDR2 as YFSETQ. V lost 0 bases to trimming and J lost 3 bases, with 15 bases between them. The CDR3 is 16 amino acids. CDR3 sequence: CASSLASTIGYTEAFF. The CDR3 DNA reads TGCGCCAGCAGCTTGGCTTCAACGATCGGGTACACTGAAGCTTTCTTT.

This clonotype was recorded many times. This rearrangement joins TRBV10-3 to TRBJ1-4; no definite D call. CDR3 length equals 15 residues. Germline CDR1 ENHRY, CDR2 SYGVKD. The ends were cut back, 11 bases at V and 3 bases at J, with 19 bases in the middle. In DNA, the CDR3 is TGTGCCGCTGGGAACAGCCTACGATCTAATGAAAAACTGTTTTTT. As protein: CAAGNSLRSNEKLFF.

This clonotype was recorded many times. The V and J genes are TRBV7-9 and TRBJ2-1, with 7 bases that match TRBD1. Germline assignment: CDR1 SEHNR and CDR2 FQNEAQ (reference sequence). Losses at the gene ends were 6 bases for V and 4 bases for J; bases not matched to a gene: 9. This CDR3 is built from 15 residues. CDR3 loop: CASSPEDRKYNEQFF. The CDR3 nucleotides are TGTGCCAGCAGTCCGGAGGACAGGAAATACAATGAGCAGTTCTTC.

V gene TRBV6-5 combines with J gene TRBJ2-6; no firm D call. The V end lost 2 bases, the J end lost 0 bases, and 5 bases lay between the germline ends. Germline V gene lookup returns CDR1 MNHEY and CDR2 SVGAGI. This CDR3 is 15 amino acids long. The DNA of the CDR3 is TGTGCCAGCAGTTACCCCAGCTCTGGGGCCAACGTCCTGACTTTC. Protein product: CASSYPSSGANVLTF.

This clonotype was detected many times. V is TRBV11-2 and J is TRBJ2-1; possibly TRBD1 or TRBD2 for D (5 bases each). CDR1 is SGHAT, CDR2 FQNNGV, per germline. The CDR3 is made up of 14 amino acids. Trimming removed 4 bases from V and 9 bases from J, with 16 bases in between. The CDR3 DNA is TGTGCCAGCAGCTGGGGGTCGGGCTGGTCTGAGCAGTTCTTC. Its protein product is CASSWGSGWSEQFF.

The chain recombines TRBV12-3 or TRBV12-4 with TRBJ1-2, with a tentative D call TRBD1 (5 bases). V shed 3 bases and J shed 2 bases, with 10 bases lying between them. The CDR3 spans 14 residues. The CDR3 loop is CASSFGGENYGYTF. CDR3 DNA: TGTGCCAGCAGTTTCGGGGGGGAGAACTATGGCTACACCTTC.

This clonotype was seen only a few times. The CDR3 here is CASSQWPSGGVNYEQYF. The CDR3 DNA sequence: TGCGCCAGCAGCCAATGGCCCAGTGGAGGGGTCAACTACGAGCAGTACTTC. The gene calls are TRBV4-3 and TRBJ2-7, with TRBD2 as a possible D gene (6 bases). Trimming took 2 bases from V and 3 from J, leaving 20 bases between them. The CDR3 is 17 residues long. CDR1 and CDR2 from the germline V gene are LGHNA and YSLEER.

A note on this clonotype: This may be a read error: a much more frequent sequence differs by one nucleotide. This chain connects TRBV2 to TRBJ1-2, with D possibly matching TRBD1 (5 bases). From germline, CDR1 is SNHLY and CDR2 FYNNEI. This CDR3 comprises 12 residues. The ends were cut back, 4 bases at V and 5 bases at J, with 8 bases in the middle. CDR3 DNA sequence: TGTGCCAGCAGTGGAGAGGGGTATGGCTACACCTTC. Translating it yields CASSGEGYGYTF.

This clonotype was detected a few times. The V gene is TRBV4-2, the J gene TRBJ2-5; D unclear. Germline V gives CDR1 LGHNA, CDR2 YNFKEQ. This CDR3 has 11 amino acids. V was trimmed by 3 bases and J by 4 bases, leaving 3 bases between them. DNA for the CDR3: TGTGCCAGCAGCCATAGAGAGACCCAGTACTTC. It encodes CASSHRETQYF.

The genes are TRBV10-3 and TRBJ2-3; TRBD2 might be the D (5 bases). V lost 3 bases to trimming and J lost 3 bases, with 13 bases between them. CDR3 length: 15 amino acids. Germline lookup yields CDR1 ENHRY and CDR2 SYGVKD. The CDR3 reads CAISDHAGVTDTQYF. CDR3 in DNA: TGTGCCATCAGTGACCATGCCGGGGTGACAGATACGCAGTATTTT.

There are a few counts of this clonotype. V usage is TRBV6-2 or TRBV6-3 and J usage is TRBJ2-5; D uncertain. V shed 6 bases and J shed 4 bases, with 15 bases lying between them. In germline, CDR1 is MNHEY, CDR2 SVGEGT. The CDR3 consists of 14 residues. The CDR3 DNA sequence: TGTGCCAGCAGCCAGTACGTACCTCGAGAGACCCAGTACTTC. Its protein is CASSQYVPRETQYF.

The V gene is TRBV12-3 or TRBV12-4, the J gene TRBJ2-5, with TRBD2 as a possible D gene (5 bases). Trimming took 5 bases from V and 5 from J, leaving 12 bases between them. This CDR3 region has 13 residues. In DNA, the CDR3 is TGTGCCAGCAGTCCTGGACCGGGGGAGACCCAGTACTTC. This codes for CASSPGPGETQYF.

This clonotype was observed at least ten times. This chain uses TRBV28 with TRBJ1-5; no firm D call. Looked up from germline, CDR1 is MDHEN and CDR2 is SYDVKM. Trimming took 8 bases from V and 4 from J, leaving 21 bases between them. The CDR3 is made up of 16 amino acids. The DNA for the CDR3 is TGTGCCAGCCTCCTTTCGTACCGGGTCTTTAATCAGCCCCAGCATTTT. Its protein product is CASLLSYRVFNQPQHF. Full variable domain (rest looked up from reference TRBV28 and TRBJ1-5): DVKVTQSSRYLVKRTGEKVFLECVQDMDHENMFWYRQDPGLGLRLIYFSYDVKMKEKGDIPEGYSVSREKKERFSLILESASTNQTSMYLCASLLSYRVFNQPQHFGDGTRLSIL.

Many counts were recorded for this clonotype. The chain carries TRBV5-1 and TRBJ2-3; D not certain. Germline CDR1 SGHRS, CDR2 YFSETQ. V lost 2 bases, J lost 0 bases, and 10 bases lay in between. The CDR3 totals 15 residues. As DNA, the CDR3 is TGCGCCAGCAGCTTTGGCGACGTTAGCACAGATACGCAGTATTTT. Protein product: CASSFGDVSTDTQYF.

This clonotype has a handful of counts. The chain uses TRBV4-3 and TRBJ2-3; D unclear. Trimming left V 4 bases short and J 0 bases short, with 14 bases between. The CDR3 is 16 amino acids. Germline CDR1 is LGHNA and CDR2 is YSLEER. The chain's CDR3 is CASSRTLADSTDTQYF. The CDR3, as DNA: TGCGCCAGCAGCCGTACCCTGGCAGACAGCACAGATACGCAGTATTTT.

The V call is TRBV4-1, the J call TRBJ1-6; D is undetermined. V was clipped by 1 base and J by 14 bases, with 15 bases between them. The CDR3 is 14 amino acids. CDR1 MGHRA and CDR2 YSYEKL come from the germline V gene. The CDR3 protein is CASSQAPGNFALHF. In DNA, the CDR3 is TGCGCCAGCAGCCAAGCCCCGGGCAATTTCGCCCTCCACTTT.

Only a few counts were recorded for this clonotype. The rearrangement links TRBV18 to TRBJ1-5; D uncertain. The length of the CDR3 is 13 residues. Looked up from germline, CDR1 is KGHSH and CDR2 is LQKENI. The V end lost 10 bases, the J end lost 9 bases, and 19 bases lay between the germline ends. In nucleotides, the CDR3 is TGTGCCAAGCTTTCCGATTGCGGGAGGCCCCAGCATTTT. This sequence encodes CAKLSDCGRPQHF.

The CDR3 DNA reads as TGTGCCAGCAGCCAGTCCGTGGATACGCAGTATTTT. Its protein product is CASSQSVDTQYF. The rearrangement joins TRBV7-9 to TRBJ2-3; D unclear. Germline V CDR1 and CDR2: SEHNR, FQNEAQ (reference sequence). The CDR3 runs to 12 residues. Trimming took off 5 bases at V and 6 bases at J, with 9 bases between the two ends.